Each of the 12 T cell receptor beta chains below was sequenced from the same sample in a study of neurological immune-mediated disorders. TCRdb passed the 5' RACE reads through MiXCR, listing each CDR3 protein once. Of just under 60,000 distinct CDR3 sequences listed, roughly 3.3% are singletons. Sequenced input: PBMCs. The receptors derive from a woman aged 25 to 39 with multiple sclerosis.

This clonotype showed up many times. The genes are TRBV20-1 and TRBJ2-4; TRBD2 aligns across 13 bases. Germline loops: CDR1 DFQATT, CDR2 SNEGSKA (reference sequence). The CDR3 totals 14 residues. Unmatched junction bases numbered 2, after V lost 4 bases and J lost 5 bases. The chain's CDR3 is CSATTSGGENIQYF. In DNA, the CDR3 is TGCAGTGCTACAACTAGCGGGGGGGAAAACATTCAGTACTTC.

This clonotype was counted at least ten times. The chain links TRBV29-1 to TRBJ2-6; D call uncertain. Germline loops: CDR1 SQVTM, CDR2 ANQGSEA. The CDR3 sequence is 12 residues long. With 5 bases removed from V and 7 bases from J, the gap between germline ends came to 9 bases. DNA of the CDR3: TGCAGCGTTACTCTCGGAGCCAACGTCCTGACTTTC. This encodes CSVTLGANVLTF.

This clonotype was picked up a small number of times. J is TRBJ2-3 and V is TRBV18; no clear D. The CDR3 is 12 amino acids. Trimming left V 2 bases short and J 6 bases short, with 6 bases between. CDR1 is KGHSH and CDR2 is LQKENI in the germline V gene. CDR3 residues: CASSPKGDTQYF. The CDR3 nucleotides read TGTGCCAGCTCACCAAAAGGGGATACGCAGTATTTT.

The chain combines TRBV20-1 with TRBJ2-7; weak D call: TRBD2 (5 bases). Germline V gene sequence: CDR1 DFQATT, CDR2 SNEGSKA (reference sequence). The CDR3 has 14 residues. Trimming took off 3 bases at V and 3 bases at J, with 15 bases between the two ends. The CDR3 DNA follows: TGCAGTGCTAGGGGCCTGGACTCCAACTACGAGCAGTACTTC. As protein: CSARGLDSNYEQYF.

This clonotype has at least ten counts. The chain has TRBV7-2 and TRBJ1-3; no clear D. The germline CDR1 and CDR2 sequences are SGHTA and FQGNSA. With 3 bases removed from V and 0 bases from J, the gap between germline ends came to 6 bases. CDR3 length: 14 residues. The CDR3 nucleotides read TGTGCCAGCAGCTTGGTAGACTCTGGAAACACCATATATTTT. Its protein product is CASSLVDSGNTIYF.

Many counts were recorded for this clonotype. This chain joins TRBV20-1 and TRBJ1-5, with D possibly matching TRBD1 (6 bases). Deletions cut 1 base from V and 4 bases from J, with 14 bases between. CDR3 size: 15 residues. CDR1 is DFQATT and CDR2 is SNEGSKA in the germline V gene (reference sequence). CDR3 sequence: CSARGGRTVNQPQHF. CDR3 DNA: TGCAGTGCTAGAGGGGGACGGACAGTAAATCAGCCCCAGCATTTT.

In this sample, this clonotype turned up a few times. The chain couples TRBV3-1 to TRBJ2-4; weak D call: TRBD2 (5 bases). This CDR3 has 14 amino acids. V was trimmed by 3 bases and J by 7 bases, leaving 13 bases between them. Germline V gene lookup returns CDR1 LGHDT and CDR2 YNNKEL (reference sequence). CDR3 nucleotide sequence: TGTGCCAGCAGCCACCGCCCCGAGGGCAACATTCAGTACTTC. Translation: CASSHRPEGNIQYF.

This clonotype appeared many times. This rearrangement joins TRBV5-5 to TRBJ1-2; maybe TRBD1 (6 bases). In germline, CDR1 is SGHKS, CDR2 YYEKEE (reference sequence). The CDR3 totals 15 residues. V was cut by 4 bases and J by 7 bases, with 20 bases left in between. CDR3 protein: CASSGGHPFDPGYTF. The CDR3, as DNA: TGTGCCAGCAGCGGGGGACACCCTTTCGATCCTGGCTACACCTTC.

This clonotype was picked up a small number of times. A much larger clone is a single base away; this may be a read error. The chain combines TRBV29-1 with TRBJ2-1; possible D gene TRBD1, 5 bases. Between the trimmed V and J ends, which lost 6 bases and 6 bases, there was a span of 12 bases. Germline assignment: CDR1 SQVTM and CDR2 ANQGSEA. The CDR3 loop spans 12 amino acids. The CDR3 region is CSVGEYLNEQFF. In DNA, the CDR3 is TGCAGCGTAGGGGAATACCTCAATGAGCAGTTCTTC.

This clonotype was seen ten or more times. The chain couples TRBV7-3 to TRBJ2-1; 12 bases agree with TRBD2. Germline V gives CDR1 SGHTA, CDR2 FQGTGA. The CDR3 is 12 amino acids. The V segment lost 5 bases and the J segment 15 bases; nucleotides outside the gene matches: 5. CDR3 nucleotide sequence: TGTGCCAGCAGCCCGACTAGCGGGAGACCGTTCTTC. This translates into CASSPTSGRPFF.

This clonotype was seen at least ten times. V gene TRBV5-1 combines with J gene TRBJ2-2; D is uncertain. Per germline, CDR1 SGHRS and CDR2 YFSETQ. CDR3 length: 15 residues. V was shortened by 0 bases and J by 2 bases, with 8 bases between the two germline ends. As DNA, the CDR3 is TGCGCCAGCAGCTTGGCCTCCGTAAACACCGGGGAGCTGTTTTTT. This encodes CASSLASVNTGELFF. The entire variable domain, with the rest obtained from reference TRBV5-1 and TRBJ2-2, is as follows: KAGVTQTPRYLIKTRGQQVTLSCSPISGHRSVSWYQQTPGQGLQFLFEYFSETQRNKGNFPGRFSGRQFSNSRSEMNVSTLELGDSALYLCASSLASVNTGELFFGEGSRLTVL.

This clonotype appeared many times. This chain joins TRBV5-6 and TRBJ2-3; tentative D call: TRBD2 (5 bases). The length of the CDR3 is 14 residues. In germline, CDR1 is SGHDT, CDR2 YYEEEE. Trimming pared 4 bases from V and 4 bases from J, leaving 13 bases between. The CDR3 loop reads CASSELGEPDTQYF. DNA of the CDR3: TGTGCCAGCAGCGAACTGGGAGAGCCAGATACGCAGTATTTT.